Below are 21 T cell receptor beta chains sequenced from a single sample in a study of regulatory T cells in long-lasting Graves disease. For TCR beta, libraries came from iRepertoire HTBI primers and Arm-PCR of CDR3 regions. TCRdb redid the calling of the multiplex PCR reads with MiXCR, one entry per CDR3 protein. Seen here are 350,000 to 450,000 distinct CDR3 sequences, about 10% observed once, and the top ten hold 18%. Time point in this sample: newly diagnosed GD, antithyroid drugs for less than 3 months. The authors made the TCR library using RNA they extracted from PBMCs. This sample was also put to use in a study of T cells in Graves' hyperthyroidism and ophthalmopathy.

Sequencing used peripheral blood mononuclear cells (PBMCs), obtained at new diagnosis, from a patient treated with antithyroid drugs. These receptors were taken from a woman aged 18-35 years with Graves disease.

This clonotype was seen a handful of times. J is TRBJ2-3 and V is TRBV20-1; tentatively, D is TRBD1 (5 bases). Germline V gene sequence: CDR1 DFQATT, CDR2 SNEGSKA (reference sequence). The V end was cut by 5 bases, the J end by 0 bases, with 21 bases between. The CDR3 runs 17 residues. The CDR3 loop reads CSARTALGQGSTDTQYF. CDR3 sequence (DNA): TGCAGTGCTCGGACCGCCCTGGGCCAGGGCAGCACAGATACGCAGTATTTT.

This chain connects TRBV20-1 to TRBJ1-1; D call uncertain. V lost 0 bases, J lost 6 bases, and 17 bases lay in between. The CDR3 totals 15 residues. From germline, CDR1 is DFQATT and CDR2 SNEGSKA (reference sequence). The CDR3 DNA reads TGCAGTGCTAGAGATCTGTACAGCTATGACCCTGAAGCTTTCTTT. Translation: CSARDLYSYDPEAFF.

This clonotype showed up many times. The chain links TRBV13 to TRBJ2-1; D unclear. Trimming cost V 1 base and J 10 bases, with 11 bases left between them. The CDR3 extends over 13 amino acids. From germline, CDR1 is PRHDT and CDR2 FYEKMQ (reference sequence). For the CDR3, the DNA is TGTGCCAGCAGCTTAGTCGGCTTTCTAGAGCAGTTCTTC. It specifies CASSLVGFLEQFF.

This clonotype was seen ten or more times. The chain joins TRBV5-1 to TRBJ1-1; a weak D match, TRBD1 (6 bases). V lost 2 bases to trimming and J lost 3 bases, with 11 bases between them. Germline V gene sequence: CDR1 SGHRS, CDR2 YFSETQ. The CDR3 has 14 amino acids. DNA of the CDR3: TGCGCCAGCAGCTTAAATACAGGGTACACTGAAGCTTTCTTT. It translates to CASSLNTGYTEAFF.

This sequence joins TRBV7-9 and TRBJ2-1, with D perhaps assigned TRBD1 or TRBD2 (5 bases each). Trimming stripped 3 bases from V and 8 bases from J, with 14 bases between. CDR1 SEHNR and CDR2 FQNEAQ come from the germline V gene (reference sequence). The CDR3 contains 14 residues. In nucleotides, the CDR3 is TGTGCCAGCAGCTTTGACGGGGCTGGGGATGAGCAGTTCTTC. As protein: CASSFDGAGDEQFF.

This clonotype has a handful of counts. The V gene is TRBV7-3, the J gene TRBJ2-3; D gene uncertain. Trimming took 5 bases from V and 5 from J, leaving 11 bases between them. The CDR3 loop spans 13 amino acids. CDR1 SGHTA and CDR2 FQGTGA come from the germline V gene. The CDR3 bases are TGTGCCAGCAGCCGGACCCTTCAAGATACGCAGTATTTT. It translates to CASSRTLQDTQYF.

The chain combines TRBV28 with TRBJ1-4; no clear D gene. The V end was cut by 0 bases, the J end by 8 bases, with 7 bases between. In germline, CDR1 is MDHEN, CDR2 SYDVKM. The CDR3 covers 13 residues. CDR3 in DNA: TGTGCCAGCAGTTTATGGGCGGCCGAAAAACTGTTTTTT. As protein: CASSLWAAEKLFF.

This clonotype was found many times. This chain connects TRBV24-1 to TRBJ2-5, with 8 bases matching TRBD2. J lost 5 bases, V lost 9 bases, and 7 bases had no gene match. This CDR3 region has 13 residues. CDR1 is KGHDR, CDR2 SFDVKD, per germline. Written as DNA, the CDR3 is TGTGCCACCTCCGGCGGGGGGATGGAGACCCAGTACTTC. Translating it yields CATSGGGMETQYF.

This clonotype has at least ten counts. This sequence joins TRBV14 and TRBJ1-1; D is uncertain. The germline CDR1 and CDR2 sequences are SGHDN and FVKESK. Trimming took 2 bases from V and 11 from J, leaving 9 bases between them. The CDR3 contains 11 residues. The CDR3 region is CASSQFERAFF. As DNA, the CDR3 is TGTGCCAGCAGCCAATTTGAGAGGGCTTTCTTT.

Many counts were recorded for this clonotype. This chain connects TRBV11-1 to TRBJ2-3; D unresolved. This CDR3 contains 15 residues. Trimming took off 4 bases at V and 0 bases at J, with 11 bases between the two ends. Germline CDR1 and CDR2: SGHAT and FQDESV (reference sequence). As DNA, the CDR3 is TGTGCCAGCAGCTCACCCAAAACCAGCACAGATACGCAGTATTTT. This encodes CASSSPKTSTDTQYF.

This clonotype was seen many times. This sequence joins TRBV20-1 and TRBJ1-4; 11 bases map to TRBD1. This CDR3 region has 12 residues. V lost 6 bases, J lost 13 bases, and 7 bases stayed unmatched. Germline CDR1 DFQATT, CDR2 SNEGSKA (reference sequence). The CDR3 DNA follows: TGCAGTGCGGGACAGGGGGGTCCTCGACTGTTTTTT. It specifies CSAGQGGPRLFF.

This clonotype occurred many times. J is TRBJ1-2 and V is TRBV27; D might be TRBD1 (6 bases). V shed 9 bases and J shed 7 bases, with 15 bases lying between them. The CDR3 runs 12 residues. From germline, CDR1 is MNHEY and CDR2 SMNVEV (reference sequence). The CDR3 region is CARSGRGGGYTF. CDR3 sequence (DNA): TGTGCCAGGTCCGGGAGGGGGGGTGGCTACACCTTC.

In this sample, this clonotype turned up many times. The chain links TRBV27 to TRBJ2-7; TRBD1 might be the D (6 bases). Germline CDR1 MNHEY, CDR2 SMNVEV (reference sequence). CDR3 size: 14 residues. Between the trimmed V and J ends, which lost 5 bases and 6 bases, there was a span of 17 bases. The CDR3 loop reads CASSLGSGAREQYF. CDR3 nucleotide sequence: TGTGCCAGCAGTCTCGGCTCAGGGGCGCGCGAGCAGTACTTC.

The rearrangement joins TRBV12-3 or TRBV12-4 to TRBJ2-1; no firm D call. The CDR3 consists of 15 residues. Trimming removed 2 bases from V and 5 bases from J, with 13 bases in between. The CDR3 region has the DNA TGTGCCAGCAGTTTAATAAAAATTCTCCACAATGAGCAGTTCTTC. Amino acid sequence: CASSLIKILHNEQFF.

This clonotype has just a few counts. This chain links TRBV12-5 with TRBJ2-2; TRBD2 aligns across 13 bases. The V gene end was trimmed by 1 base and the J gene end by 1 base; junction bases not matched to a gene: 9. Looked up from germline, CDR1 is LGHNT and CDR2 is FRNRAP. This CDR3 has 20 residues. The CDR3 sequence is CASGLAGLAGVIGNTGELFF. Written as DNA, the CDR3 is TGTGCTAGTGGTTTGGCTGGACTAGCGGGAGTTATAGGGAACACCGGGGAGCTGTTTTTT.

V is TRBV20-1 and J is TRBJ2-2, with D perhaps TRBD2 (5 bases). Trimming pared 1 base from V and 8 bases from J, leaving 20 bases between. The germline CDR1 and CDR2 sequences are DFQATT and SNEGSKA (reference sequence). The CDR3 sequence is 16 residues long. In nucleotides, the CDR3 is TGCAGTGCTAGAGGTTGGACTTTTCCCGAAGGGGGGGAGCTGTTTTTT. It specifies CSARGWTFPEGGELFF.

This clonotype was seen only a few times. V gene TRBV6-4 combines with J gene TRBJ2-3, with TRBD1 matching 9 bases. Germline V gene data show CDR1 as MRHNA and CDR2 as SNTAGT. V was clipped by 0 bases and J by 3 bases; unmatched bases: 4. The CDR3 is made up of 16 amino acids. CDR3 nucleotides: TGTGCCAGCAGTGACTCCGGGGGGACAGGGACAGATACGCAGTATTTT. As protein: CASSDSGGTGTDTQYF.

There are a few counts of this clonotype. A much larger clone differs from this one at a single base, so this may be a read error. The final CDR3 position lacks the conserved phenylalanine or tryptophan, pointing to a likely read error. The CDR3 protein is CSARDGGFNREQYL. CDR3 DNA: TGCAGTGCTAGAGATGGAGGCTTCAACAGGGAGCAGTACCTC. The V call is TRBV20-1, the J call TRBJ2-7; D tentatively reads TRBD1 or TRBD2 (5 bases each). V lost 0 bases to trimming and J lost 7 bases, with 16 bases between them. Germline V gene data show CDR1 as DFQATT and CDR2 as SNEGSKA (reference sequence). The CDR3 totals 14 residues.

This clonotype showed up many times. The gene calls are TRBV19 and TRBJ1-1, with a weak D call TRBD1 (5 bases). Trimming took 4 bases from V and 2 from J, leaving 20 bases between them. CDR3 size: 17 residues. Per germline, CDR1 LNHDA and CDR2 SQIVND (reference sequence). The CDR3: CASSRLTATDGNTEAFF. The CDR3 DNA follows: TGTGCCAGTAGTAGGTTGACAGCGACGGATGGAAACACTGAAGCTTTCTTT.

This clonotype was counted a few times. This chain uses TRBV6-5 with TRBJ2-1, with a tentative D call TRBD1 (5 bases). V dropped 2 bases and J dropped 5 bases, with 13 bases sitting between them. The CDR3 is 15 amino acids. Germline V gene lookup returns CDR1 MNHEY and CDR2 SVGAGI. Here the CDR3 reads CASSYGRAANNEQFF. The CDR3 bases are TGTGCCAGCAGTTACGGCAGGGCGGCCAACAATGAGCAGTTCTTC.

As DNA, the CDR3 is TGCGCCAGCAGCCAAGATCTTGGGGGGGCTCGGAGCATTCAGTACTTC. Translating gives CASSQDLGGARSIQYF. The gene calls are TRBV4-1 and TRBJ2-4, with D possibly TRBD2 on 7 matching bases. Germline values: CDR1 MGHRA, CDR2 YSYEKL. Between the trimmed V and J ends, which lost 0 bases and 9 bases, there was a span of 18 bases. This CDR3 region has 16 residues.